Below are 4 T cell receptor beta chains sequenced from a single sample in a study of blood T cell repertoires in COVID-19. Here immunoSEQ multiplex PCR was the method, and the copy in TCRdb shows in-frame clones only, minus some. The table includes about 310,000 clones, roughly 90% detected once. Sample: peripheral blood. Source of these receptors: a woman in her 30s with COVID-19, enrolled during active disease.

V usage is TRBV3-1 (or the pseudogene TRBV3-2) and J usage is TRBJ2-2, with 10 positions matching TRBD2. This CDR3 is built from 15 residues. Germline loops: CDR1 LGHDT, CDR2 YNNKEL (reference sequence). V shed 6 bases, J shed 4 bases, and the junction held 5 bases outside the gene matches. CDR3 sequence (DNA): TGTGCCAGCAGACTAAGCGGGAGGGTCACCGGGGAGCTGTTTTTT. This codes for CASRLSGRVTGELFF.

V usage is TRBV7-9 and J usage is TRBJ1-2; TRBD1 aligns across 9 bases. V lost 4 bases to trimming and J lost 9 bases; unmatched junction nucleotides: 9. CDR3 length equals 14 residues. Germline loops: CDR1 SEHNR, CDR2 FQNEAQ (reference sequence). The CDR3 loop reads CASSSGTGNGRYTF. The CDR3 coding sequence is TGTGCCAGCAGCTCCGGGACAGGGAATGGTCGCTACACCTTC. The full variable domain, in which reference TRBV7-9 and TRBJ1-2 provide the parts outside the CDR3, is DTGVSQNPRHKITKRGQNVTFRCDPISEHNRLYWYRQTLGQGPEFLTYFQNEAQLEKSRLLSDRFSAERPKGSFSTLEIQRTEQGDSAMYLCASSSGTGNGRYTFGSGTRLTVV.

This sequence joins TRBV10-2 and TRBJ2-3; D remains unclear. This CDR3 has 13 amino acids. The V gene's germline CDR1 is WSHSY and CDR2 SAAADI. Trimming took 0 bases from V and 7 from J, leaving 8 bases between them. The CDR3 sequence: CASSESEQNTQYF. The CDR3 coding sequence is TGCGCCAGCAGTGAGTCCGAACAGAATACGCAGTATTTT.

J is TRBJ1-5 and V is TRBV30; D perhaps matches TRBD1 (6 bases). The germline CDR1 and CDR2 sequences are GTSNPN and SVGIG (reference sequence). The CDR3 runs to 16 residues. V was cut by 0 bases and J by 2 bases, with 14 bases left in between. This CDR3 is CAWSVPRGYGNQPQHF. CDR3 nucleotide sequence: TGTGCCTGGAGTGTACCCAGGGGTTATGGCAATCAGCCCCAGCATTTT.